These 29 T cell receptor beta chains were all obtained from the same sample, sequenced in a study of spatial heterogeneity in lung cancer. Time point of the sample: sample taken at primary tumor resection. Study-wide points: Counts of expanded intratumoral alpha and beta TCRs tracked tumor mutation counts.

Antigens of these TCRs are unknown. One entry per CDR3 protein, called by TCRdb with MiXCR from the 5' RACE reads. The sample has approximately 94,000 distinct CDR3 sequences, 3.5% to 5% seen once. This specimen was lung tumor tissue, taken at surgery. The receptors were gathered from a male donor with early-stage non-small cell lung cancer.

This clonotype was observed at least ten times. This rearrangement joins TRBV29-1 to TRBJ1-4; D is unresolved. The CDR3 runs 15 residues. V lost 4 bases and J 0 bases, leaving 12 bases between the germline ends. CDR1 SQVTM and CDR2 ANQGSEA come from the germline V gene. The CDR3 DNA follows: TGCAGCGTTGGGACCCTAGGTACAACTAATGAAAAACTGTTTTTT. This encodes CSVGTLGTTNEKLFF.

This clonotype came up many times. The rearrangement links TRBV6-6 to TRBJ2-5, with unresolved D. V gave up 5 bases and J gave up 1 base, with 17 bases separating them. CDR3 length equals 16 residues. Germline V gene data show CDR1 as MNHNY and CDR2 as SVGAGI (reference sequence). CDR3 residues: CASSPPFVPSQETQYF. The CDR3 region has the DNA TGTGCCAGCAGTCCCCCGTTTGTCCCCTCCCAAGAGACCCAGTACTTC.

This clonotype appeared many times. The chain carries TRBV12-3 or TRBV12-4 and TRBJ1-1; TRBD1 matches 7 bases. Germline trimming cut 4 bases from V and 1 base from J; bases unmatched to any gene: 3. The CDR3 has 14 amino acids. Here the CDR3 reads CASSWDRTNTEAFF. CDR3 nucleotide sequence: TGTGCCAGCAGTTGGGACAGAACGAACACTGAAGCTTTCTTT.

This clonotype was found many times. The chain carries TRBV2 and TRBJ1-5; 8 bases fit TRBD1. The V segment lost 4 bases and the J segment 5 bases; nucleotides outside the gene matches: 4. Germline V lookup: CDR1 SNHLY, CDR2 FYNNEI. The CDR3 is 14 residues long. CDR3 region: CASSGQGADQPQHF. CDR3 in DNA: TGTGCCAGCAGTGGTCAGGGGGCCGATCAGCCCCAGCATTTT. Full variable domain (remainder filled in from reference TRBV2 and TRBJ1-5): EPEVTQTPSHQVTQMGQEVILRCVPISNHLYFYWYRQILGQKVEFLVSFYNNEISEKSEIFDDQFSVERPDGSNFTLKIRSTKLEDSAMYFCASSGQGADQPQHFGDGTRLSIL.

The rearrangement joins TRBV6-6 to TRBJ1-1; D uncertain. With 2 bases removed from V and 8 bases from J, the gap between germline ends came to 9 bases. The CDR3 has 12 residues. Germline assignment: CDR1 MNHNY and CDR2 SVGAGI (reference sequence). The DNA of the CDR3 is TGTGCCAGCAGTTACGAGCGGGCAGAAGCTTTCTTT. Its protein product is CASSYERAEAFF.

This clonotype appeared a few times. The junction shows a germline mismatch at one end, possibly a read error. J is TRBJ2-7 and V is TRBV29-1; D might be TRBD2 (5 bases). CDR3 length: 14 amino acids. Germline CDR1 SQVTM, CDR2 ANQGSEA. CDR3 in amino acids: CSAETSGLPYEQYF. The CDR3 nucleotides are TGCAGCGCTGAAACGAGCGGTCTACCCTACGAGCAGTACTTC.

Concerning this clonotype itself: This may be a read error: a much more frequent sequence differs by one nucleotide. The rearrangement joins TRBV30 to TRBJ1-5; no firm D call. Germline V gives CDR1 GTSNPN, CDR2 SVGIG (reference sequence). This CDR3 comprises 14 residues. In DNA, the CDR3 is TGTGCCTGGAGTGTAAACTCCTTCAATCAGCCCCTGCATTTT. This translates into CAWSVNSFNQPLHF.

This clonotype was seen a few times. The chain combines TRBV20-1 with TRBJ2-7, with a possible D match to TRBD2 (6 bases). Trimming stripped 5 bases from V and 7 bases from J, with 21 bases between. The germline gives CDR1 DFQATT, CDR2 SNEGSKA (reference sequence). The CDR3 contains 14 residues. The CDR3 is CSAEPGGVTGEQYF. CDR3 coding DNA: TGCAGTGCTGAGCCTGGCGGGGTAACGGGGGAGCAGTACTTC.

In its sample, this clonotype was seen many times. The rearrangement links TRBV10-2 to TRBJ1-5; D gene unclear. Per germline, CDR1 WSHSY and CDR2 SAAADI. The CDR3 is made up of 15 amino acids. The ends were cut back, 6 bases at V and 4 bases at J, with 16 bases in the middle. In DNA, the CDR3 is TGCGCCAGCAGGGAACGGGGAATGGGAAATCAGCCCCAGCATTTT. This gives the protein CASRERGMGNQPQHF.

At least ten counts were recorded for this clonotype. This CDR3 reads CASSLDISTGEQFF. DNA for the CDR3: TGTGCCAGCAGCTTAGATATCAGCACCGGTGAGCAGTTCTTC. The chain employs TRBV7-9 and TRBJ2-1, with D uncertain. The V end was cut by 1 base, the J end by 9 bases, with 13 bases between. This CDR3 region has 14 residues. CDR1 is SEHNR, CDR2 FQNEAQ, per germline (reference sequence).

Many counts were recorded for this clonotype. This rearrangement joins TRBV11-2 to TRBJ2-3, with D perhaps given as TRBD1 or TRBD2 (5 bases each). Trimming took off 5 bases at V and 2 bases at J, with 17 bases between the two ends. The CDR3 runs 16 residues. In germline, CDR1 is SGHAT, CDR2 FQNNGV. CDR3 coding DNA: TGTGCCAGCAGCCAAGGGGCTAGCAGAATCACAGATACGCAGTATTTT. The encoded protein is CASSQGASRITDTQYF.

This clonotype was detected many times. The chain uses TRBV2 and TRBJ2-3; 8 nucleotides line up with TRBD2. The V gene's germline CDR1 is SNHLY and CDR2 FYNNEI. The CDR3 sequence is 14 residues long. The V segment lost 6 bases and the J segment 2 bases; nucleotides outside the gene matches: 4. CDR3 loop: CASRGGRFTDTQYF. DNA for the CDR3: TGTGCCAGCAGAGGCGGGAGGTTCACAGATACGCAGTATTTT.

This clonotype was observed a few times. At one boundary the junction diverges from the germline segment, which might be a read error. This CDR3 reads CASSEDRGRPYF. DNA of the CDR3: TGTGCCAGCAGCGAAGACAGGGGGCGACCCTATTTT. The chain links TRBV2 to TRBJ2-3, with 10 bases lining up with TRBD1. The germline CDR1 and CDR2 sequences are SNHLY and FYNNEI. This CDR3 has 12 residues. The full variable domain, in which reference TRBV2 and TRBJ2-3 provide the parts outside the CDR3, is EPEVTQTPSHQVTQMGQEVILRCVPISNHLYFYWYRQILGQKVEFLVSFYNNEISEKSEIFDDQFSVERPDGSNFTLKIRSTKLEDSAMYFCASSEDRGRPYFGPGTRLTVL.

This clonotype was detected many times. The chain is built from TRBV4-1 and TRBJ1-2, with 8 bases aligning to TRBD1. CDR3 size: 16 residues. The V gene's germline CDR1 is MGHRA and CDR2 YSYEKL. Trimming took 6 bases from V and 6 from J; bases not matched to a gene: 15. The CDR3 is CASSNPGGAWKNGYTF. CDR3 bases: TGCGCCAGCAGTAACCCAGGGGGCGCGTGGAAGAATGGCTACACCTTC.

Only a few counts were recorded for this clonotype. V is TRBV11-2 and J is TRBJ2-3; no clear D. Trimming pared 3 bases from V and 4 bases from J, leaving 8 bases between. Germline loops: CDR1 SGHAT, CDR2 FQNNGV. CDR3 length equals 13 residues. The chain's CDR3 is CASSLVTSDTQYF. As DNA, the CDR3 is TGTGCCAGCAGCTTGGTTACGTCAGATACGCAGTATTTT.

This sequence joins TRBV6-5 and TRBJ2-2; the D is unclear. V lost 4 bases and J lost 3, with 6 bases in between. Germline values: CDR1 MNHEY, CDR2 SVGAGI. The CDR3 is made up of 13 amino acids. The CDR3 spells CASSLKDTGELFF. CDR3 in DNA: TGTGCCAGCAGTTTGAAGGACACCGGGGAGCTGTTTTTT.

This clonotype has ten or more counts. The chain has TRBV21-1 and TRBJ1-1. TRBV21-1 is a pseudogene segment. This CDR3 comprises 16 residues. The CDR3 protein is CASSGDAAPTTTEAFF. The CDR3 bases are TGTGCCAGCAGTGGGGATGCGGCACCCACAACCACTGAAGCTTTCTTT.

A few counts support this clonotype. V gene TRBV20-1 combines with J gene TRBJ2-2, with 7 positions matching TRBD2. Germline CDR1 reads DFQATT; CDR2 reads SNEGSKA (reference sequence). This CDR3 comprises 14 residues. V lost 6 bases to trimming and J lost 6 bases; unmatched junction nucleotides: 10. CDR3 amino acids: CSAPRGGLPGELFF. DNA for the CDR3: TGCAGTGCCCCTAGGGGAGGGCTTCCCGGGGAGCTGTTTTTT.

The J gene is TRBJ1-1, the V gene TRBV18; D not certain. The CDR3 has 13 amino acids. V lost 3 bases to trimming and J lost 4 bases, with 9 bases between them. CDR1 is KGHSH and CDR2 is LQKENI in the germline V gene. Here the CDR3 DNA reads TGTGCCAGCTCACCCGGCTCGCGCACTGAAGCTTTCTTT. Translating it yields CASSPGSRTEAFF.

Ten or more counts support this clonotype. V and J are TRBV4-1 and TRBJ2-7, with 8 nucleotides matching TRBD2. Germline V gene sequence: CDR1 MGHRA, CDR2 YSYEKL. CDR3 length equals 12 residues. The trim removed 4 bases at V and 6 bases at J, leaving 2 bases unmatched. The CDR3 region is CASSRSGGEQYF. CDR3 nucleotide sequence: TGCGCCAGCAGCCGAAGCGGGGGCGAGCAGTACTTC.

This clonotype has at least ten counts. The chain is built from TRBV6-5 and TRBJ2-7; the match to TRBD1 covers 8 bases. V lost 6 bases and J lost 4; bases outside the gene matches: 8. Germline-derived CDR1 and CDR2 are MNHEY and SVGAGI. This CDR3 is 14 amino acids long. As DNA, the CDR3 is TGTGCCAGCAGCCCGATAGACAGGGGTTACGAGCAGTACTTC. Translation gives CASSPIDRGYEQYF.

Concerning this clonotype: A read error may explain this, as a much larger clone is one base away. V usage is TRBV7-9 and J usage is TRBJ2-1; D perhaps matches TRBD2 (5 bases). Germline-derived CDR1 and CDR2 are SEHNR and FQNEAQ (reference sequence). The CDR3 length is 12 residues. For the CDR3, the DNA is TGTGTCAGCAGCTTAGTGTTAGCGGAGCAGTTCTTC. It translates to CVSSLVLAEQFF.

Only a few counts were recorded for this clonotype. The V and J genes are TRBV28 and TRBJ1-1; 10 bases match TRBD1. Trimming cost V 5 bases and J 3 bases; bases outside gene matches: 6. Germline CDR1 MDHEN, CDR2 SYDVKM. This CDR3 has 15 amino acids. Here the CDR3 DNA reads TGTGCCAGCAGTCTCCTCGGACAGGGGGACACTGAAGCTTTCTTT. This gives the protein CASSLLGQGDTEAFF.

The J gene is TRBJ2-5, the V gene TRBV4-1; D remains ambiguous. Germline assignment: CDR1 MGHRA and CDR2 YSYEKL. This CDR3 spans 13 amino acids. Between the trimmed V and J ends, which lost 3 bases and 9 bases, there was a span of 14 bases. DNA for the CDR3: TGCGCCAGCAGCCAGGGTTCTCAAGTGGCCCAGTACTTC. Encoded protein: CASSQGSQVAQYF.

This clonotype was recorded many times. This chain joins TRBV5-1 and TRBJ2-7; D possibly uses TRBD1 or TRBD2 (5 bases each). Trimming removed 4 bases from V and 4 bases from J, with 18 bases in between. Looked up from germline, CDR1 is SGHRS and CDR2 is YFSETQ. The length of the CDR3 is 15 residues. The CDR3 sequence is CASSNTGTWNYEQYF. CDR3 DNA: TGCGCCAGCAGCAACACCGGGACGTGGAATTACGAGCAGTACTTC.

This clonotype was counted ten times or more. The J gene is TRBJ2-7, the V gene TRBV7-2; D ambiguous. The CDR3 covers 15 residues. V lost 1 base, J lost 5 bases, and 15 bases lay in between. Germline-derived CDR1 and CDR2 are SGHTA and FQGNSA. The CDR3 region has the DNA TGTGCCAGCAGCTTAGAATCTGGGCCGTGGAACGAGCAGTACTTC. Amino acids: CASSLESGPWNEQYF.

This clonotype showed up many times. This chain uses TRBV28 with TRBJ2-7, with a possible D match to TRBD1 (6 bases). V lost 1 base and J 6 bases, leaving 7 bases between the germline ends. Germline V gene data show CDR1 as MDHEN and CDR2 as SYDVKM. CDR3 size: 12 residues. The CDR3 sequence: CASSLSGAEQYF. CDR3 nucleotide sequence: TGTGCCAGCAGTTTATCAGGGGCCGAGCAGTACTTC.

Ten or more counts support this clonotype. V and J are TRBV2 and TRBJ2-2; tentative D call: TRBD1 (6 bases). Looked up from germline, CDR1 is SNHLY and CDR2 is FYNNEI. Trimming took 7 bases from V and 3 from J, leaving 12 bases between them. This CDR3 is 14 amino acids long. Written as DNA, the CDR3 is TGTGCCAGCATCGGGACAACCTACACCGGGGAGCTGTTTTTT. This sequence encodes CASIGTTYTGELFF.

This clonotype occurred many times. The V and J genes are TRBV6-2 or TRBV6-3 and TRBJ1-6; D unresolved. Trimming pared 7 bases from V and 9 bases from J, leaving 16 bases between. The CDR3 runs to 14 residues. Germline V lookup: CDR1 MNHEY, CDR2 SVGEGT. The CDR3 spells CASTYLAVGSPLHF. DNA for the CDR3: TGTGCCAGCACCTACCTTGCCGTTGGTTCACCCCTCCACTTT.